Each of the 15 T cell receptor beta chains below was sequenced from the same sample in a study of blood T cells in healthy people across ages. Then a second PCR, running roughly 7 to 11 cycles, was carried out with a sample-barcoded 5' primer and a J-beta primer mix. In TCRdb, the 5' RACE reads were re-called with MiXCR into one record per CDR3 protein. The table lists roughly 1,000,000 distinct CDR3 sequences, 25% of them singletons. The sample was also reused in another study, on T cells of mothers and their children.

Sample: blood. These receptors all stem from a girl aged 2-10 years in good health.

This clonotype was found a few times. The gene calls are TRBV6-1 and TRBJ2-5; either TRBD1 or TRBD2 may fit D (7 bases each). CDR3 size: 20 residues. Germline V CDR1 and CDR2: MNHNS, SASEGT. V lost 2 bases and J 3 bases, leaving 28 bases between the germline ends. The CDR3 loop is CASSESQGGNGLWGEETQYF. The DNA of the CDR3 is TGTGCCAGCAGTGAAAGTCAGGGGGGGAATGGATTATGGGGGGAAGAGACCCAGTACTTC.

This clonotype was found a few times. The DNA of the CDR3 is TGCAGTGCTAGGGCTGCACTAGCGCGGATACAAGAGACCCAGTACTTC. Translated, it gives CSARAALARIQETQYF. The chain uses TRBV20-1 and TRBJ2-5; 7 nucleotides line up with TRBD2. V trimming: 3 bases; J trimming: 2 bases; junction bases outside the gene matches: 12. CDR1 and CDR2 from the germline V gene are DFQATT and SNEGSKA (reference sequence). The CDR3 is 16 amino acids.

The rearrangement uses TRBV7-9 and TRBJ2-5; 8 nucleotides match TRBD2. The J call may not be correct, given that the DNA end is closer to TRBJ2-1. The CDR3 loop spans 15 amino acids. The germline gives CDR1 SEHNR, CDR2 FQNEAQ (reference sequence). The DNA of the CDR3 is TGTGCCAGCAGCGAGACCGGGACTAGTCACGATGAGCAGTTCTTC. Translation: CASSETGTSHDEQFF.

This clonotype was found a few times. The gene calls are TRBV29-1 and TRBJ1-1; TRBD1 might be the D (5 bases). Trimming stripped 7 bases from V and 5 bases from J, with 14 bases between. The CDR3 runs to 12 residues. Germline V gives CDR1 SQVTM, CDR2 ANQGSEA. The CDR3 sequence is CSAAGGVTEAFF. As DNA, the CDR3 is TGCAGCGCCGCCGGGGGAGTGACTGAAGCTTTCTTT.

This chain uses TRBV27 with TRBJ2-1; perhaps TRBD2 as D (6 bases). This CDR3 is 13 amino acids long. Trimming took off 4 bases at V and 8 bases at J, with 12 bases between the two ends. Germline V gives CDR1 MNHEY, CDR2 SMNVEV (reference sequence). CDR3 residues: CASSYGEAYEQFF. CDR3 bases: TGTGCCAGCAGTTATGGGGAGGCCTATGAGCAGTTCTTC.

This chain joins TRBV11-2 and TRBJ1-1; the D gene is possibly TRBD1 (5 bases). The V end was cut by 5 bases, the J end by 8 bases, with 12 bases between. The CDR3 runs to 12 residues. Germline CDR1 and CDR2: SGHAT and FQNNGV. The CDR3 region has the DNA TGTGCCAGCAGCCCTCCGGCAGGGGAAGCTTTCTTT. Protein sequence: CASSPPAGEAFF.

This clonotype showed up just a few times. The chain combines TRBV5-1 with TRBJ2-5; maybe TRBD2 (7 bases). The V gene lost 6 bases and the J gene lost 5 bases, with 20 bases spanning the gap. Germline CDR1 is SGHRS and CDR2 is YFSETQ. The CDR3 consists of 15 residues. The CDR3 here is CASTDGGLKVETQYF. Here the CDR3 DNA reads TGCGCCAGCACCGACGGGGGGCTCAAGGTGGAGACCCAGTACTTC. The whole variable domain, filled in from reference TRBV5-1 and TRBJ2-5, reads KAGVTQTPRYLIKTRGQQVTLSCSPISGHRSVSWYQQTPGQGLQFLFEYFSETQRNKGNFPGRFSGRQFSNSRSEMNVSTLELGDSALYLCASTDGGLKVETQYFGPGTRLLVL.

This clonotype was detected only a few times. The CDR3 region has the DNA TGTGCCAGCAGCTTTCGGTGGGGGACCGGGGAGCTGTTTTTT. This sequence encodes CASSFRWGTGELFF. The rearrangement links TRBV7-2 to TRBJ2-2; perhaps D is TRBD1 or TRBD2 (5 bases each). Germline V gene sequence: CDR1 SGHTA, CDR2 FQGNSA. The CDR3 length is 14 residues. Trimming took 3 bases from V and 5 from J, leaving 10 bases between them.

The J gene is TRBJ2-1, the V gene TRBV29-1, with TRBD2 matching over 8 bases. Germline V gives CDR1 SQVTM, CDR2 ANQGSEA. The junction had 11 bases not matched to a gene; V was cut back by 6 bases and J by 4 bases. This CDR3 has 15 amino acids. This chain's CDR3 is CSVEYQGLGYNEQFF. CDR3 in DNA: TGCAGCGTCGAGTACCAGGGACTAGGATACAATGAGCAGTTCTTC.

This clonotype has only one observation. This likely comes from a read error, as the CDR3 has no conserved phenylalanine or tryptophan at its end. Here the CDR3 DNA reads TGCAGTGCCACACCGGGACCCTCCTACGAGCAGTACCTC. Translated: CSATPGPSYEQYL. The chain carries TRBV20-1 and TRBJ2-1; D is tentatively TRBD1 or TRBD2 (5 bases each). TRBJ2-7 explains the end of the DNA better; the J call may be wrong. Germline V gene data show CDR1 as DFQATT and CDR2 as SNEGSKA (reference sequence). This CDR3 is 13 amino acids long.

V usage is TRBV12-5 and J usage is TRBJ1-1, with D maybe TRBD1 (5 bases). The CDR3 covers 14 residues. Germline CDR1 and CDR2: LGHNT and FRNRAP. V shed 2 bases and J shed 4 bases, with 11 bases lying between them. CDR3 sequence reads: CASGLPAGTTEAFF. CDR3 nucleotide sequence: TGTGCTAGTGGTTTGCCAGCAGGGACCACTGAAGCTTTCTTT.

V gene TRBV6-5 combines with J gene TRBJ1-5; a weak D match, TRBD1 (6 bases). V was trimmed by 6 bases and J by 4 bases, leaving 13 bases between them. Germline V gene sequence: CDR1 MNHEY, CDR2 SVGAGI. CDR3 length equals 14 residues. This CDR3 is CASSPGTPNQPQHF. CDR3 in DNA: TGTGCCAGCAGCCCCGGGACACCGAATCAGCCCCAGCATTTT.

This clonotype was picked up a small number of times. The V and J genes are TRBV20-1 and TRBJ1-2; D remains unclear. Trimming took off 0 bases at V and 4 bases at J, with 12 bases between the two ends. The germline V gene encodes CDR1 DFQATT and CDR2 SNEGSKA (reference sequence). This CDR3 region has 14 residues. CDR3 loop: CSARDLRSSYGYTF. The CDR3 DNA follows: TGCAGTGCTAGAGATCTAAGGTCTAGCTATGGCTACACCTTC.

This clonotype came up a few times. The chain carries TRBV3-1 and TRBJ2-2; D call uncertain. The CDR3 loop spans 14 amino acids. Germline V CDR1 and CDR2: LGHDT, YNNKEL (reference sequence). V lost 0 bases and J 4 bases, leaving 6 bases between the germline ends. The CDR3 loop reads CASSQEGRTGELFF. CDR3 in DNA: TGTGCCAGCAGCCAAGAAGGCCGCACCGGGGAGCTGTTTTTT.

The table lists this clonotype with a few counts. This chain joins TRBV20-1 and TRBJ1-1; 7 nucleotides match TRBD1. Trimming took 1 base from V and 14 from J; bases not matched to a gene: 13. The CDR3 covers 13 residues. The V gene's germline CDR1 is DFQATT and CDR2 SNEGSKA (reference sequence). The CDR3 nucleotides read TGCAGTGCTAGAGGACAGGGAGACAGTTGGCCCTTCTTT. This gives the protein CSARGQGDSWPFF.